This TCR beta chain comes out of a study of cytomegalovirus exposure and HLA in healthy donors. Study-wide background: There were approximately 80 million unique TCRs (from HLA-typed donors) in an early data release.

The CDR3 totals 14 residues. CDR1 is KGHSH, CDR2 LQKENI, per germline. Trimming removed 2 bases from V and 7 bases from J; junction bases left unmatched: 2. The primer mix had 60 Vbeta and 13 Jbeta primers. Only in-frame clones appear in the TCRdb table, and some are missing; sequencing was by immunoSEQ multiplex PCR. The sample has about 110,000 clones, around 80% seen once. The rearrangement joins TRBV18 to TRBJ2-2; 9 positions agree with TRBD2. Sequencing was carried out using PBMCs. The sequence came from a man in his forties or fifties in good health and CMV-seropositive. The CDR3 here is CASSPVAGDGELFF. DNA for the CDR3: TGTGCCAGCTCACCAGTAGCGGGAGACGGGGAGCTGTTTTTT.